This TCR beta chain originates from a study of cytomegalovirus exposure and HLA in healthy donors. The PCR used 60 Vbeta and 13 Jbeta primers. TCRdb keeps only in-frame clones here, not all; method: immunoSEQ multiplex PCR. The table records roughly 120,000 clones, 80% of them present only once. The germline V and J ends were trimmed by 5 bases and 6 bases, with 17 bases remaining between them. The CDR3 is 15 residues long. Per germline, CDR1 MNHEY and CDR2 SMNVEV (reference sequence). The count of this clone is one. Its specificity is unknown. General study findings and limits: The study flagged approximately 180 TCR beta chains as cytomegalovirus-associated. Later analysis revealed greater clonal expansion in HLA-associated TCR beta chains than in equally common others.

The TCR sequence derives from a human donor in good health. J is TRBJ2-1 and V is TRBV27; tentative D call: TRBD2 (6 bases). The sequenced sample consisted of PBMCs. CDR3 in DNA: TGTGCCAGCAGTCCCCCAGGCAGGAGGGGCAATGAGCAGTTCTTC. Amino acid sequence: CASSPPGRRGNEQFF.